This T cell receptor (beta chain) was captured by sequencing in a study of blood T cell repertoires in COVID-19. Whole-study context: Spain, Italy and the United States supplied samples that represented acute and convalescent COVID-19. Sample material is recorded as cDNA or gDNA derived from T cells, B-cell-depleted T cells, or PBMCs.

Study processing details: Reference gene primer amplification gave estimated nucleated cell counts. The protocol was immunoSEQ multiplex PCR, while the TCRdb copy is restricted to in-frame clones and leaves out a portion. That table gives V, J and clone size, and the DNA gave D and trimming. Of about 270,000 clones in the sample, approximately 85% were seen once. The CDR3 is 13 residues long. V was pared by 8 bases and J by 3 bases, with 11 bases between. Germline V gene data show CDR1 as MNHEY and CDR2 as SVGAGI. Sequencing was done on a sample of peripheral blood. This clonotype was obtained from a woman aged 70 to 79 with acute or convalescent COVID-19. This chain connects TRBV6-5 to TRBJ1-5; D uncertain. CDR3: CASEGGPNQPQHF. DNA for the CDR3: TGTGCCAGCGAGGGAGGCCCCAATCAGCCCCAGCATTTT.